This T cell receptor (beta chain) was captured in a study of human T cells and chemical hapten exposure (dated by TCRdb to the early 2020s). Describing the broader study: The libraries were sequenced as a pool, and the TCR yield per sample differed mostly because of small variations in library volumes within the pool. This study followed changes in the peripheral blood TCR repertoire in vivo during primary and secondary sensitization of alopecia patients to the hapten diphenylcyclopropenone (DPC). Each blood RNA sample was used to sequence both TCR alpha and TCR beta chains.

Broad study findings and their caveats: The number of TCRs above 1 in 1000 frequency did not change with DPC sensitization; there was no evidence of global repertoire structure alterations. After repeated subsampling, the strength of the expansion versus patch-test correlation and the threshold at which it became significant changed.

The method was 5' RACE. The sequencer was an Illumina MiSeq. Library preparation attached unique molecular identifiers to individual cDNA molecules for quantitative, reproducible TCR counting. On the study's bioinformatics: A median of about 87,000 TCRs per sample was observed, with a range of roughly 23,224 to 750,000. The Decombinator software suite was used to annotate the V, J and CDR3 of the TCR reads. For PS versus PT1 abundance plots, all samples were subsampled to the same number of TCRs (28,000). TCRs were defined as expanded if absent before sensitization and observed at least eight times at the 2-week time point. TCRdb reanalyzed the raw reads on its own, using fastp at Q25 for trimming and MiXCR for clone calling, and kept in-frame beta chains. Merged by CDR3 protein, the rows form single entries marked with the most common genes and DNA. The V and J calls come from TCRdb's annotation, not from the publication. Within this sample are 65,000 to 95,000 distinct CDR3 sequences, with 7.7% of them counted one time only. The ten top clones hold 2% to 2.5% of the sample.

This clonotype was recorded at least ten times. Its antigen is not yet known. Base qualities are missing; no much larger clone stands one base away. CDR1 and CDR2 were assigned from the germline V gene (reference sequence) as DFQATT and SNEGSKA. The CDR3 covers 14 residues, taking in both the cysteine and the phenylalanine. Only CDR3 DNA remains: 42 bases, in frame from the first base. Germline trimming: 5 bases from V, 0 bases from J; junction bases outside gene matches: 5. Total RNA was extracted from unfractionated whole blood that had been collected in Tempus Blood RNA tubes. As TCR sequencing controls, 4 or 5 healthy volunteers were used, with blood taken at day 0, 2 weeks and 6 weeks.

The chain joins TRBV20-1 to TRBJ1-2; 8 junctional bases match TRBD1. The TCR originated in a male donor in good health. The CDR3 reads CSAWDRRANYGYTF. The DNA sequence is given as TGCAGTGCTTGGGACAGGCGTGCTAACTATGGCTACACCTTC.